This T cell receptor (beta chain) is from a study of identical twins. Study results and limitations: It was out-of-frame TCR alpha sharing in monozygotic twins that models underestimated.

TCRdb itself ran the 5' RACE reads through MiXCR, one entry per CDR3 protein. Found here are approximately 700,000 distinct CDR3 sequences, less than 7% of them singletons; the top ten hold around 1.9%. As regards this clonotype: Antigen: not known.

The donor group consisted entirely of healthy Caucasians. V lost 2 bases, J lost 3 bases, and 7 bases stayed unmatched. This CDR3 is built from 16 residues. The germline gives CDR1 LNHDA, CDR2 SQIVND (reference sequence). The TCR sequence derives from a man younger than 35 in good health. The sequencing sample was made of naive T cells sorted from blood. The rearrangement joins TRBV19 to TRBJ2-3; 8 nucleotides match TRBD1. The CDR3 nucleotides are TGTGCCAGTAGTATAAGGGGACAGGCGGTGACAGATACGCAGTATTTT. It is translated as CASSIRGQAVTDTQYF.